These T cell receptor beta chains were read from a single sample in a study. TCRdb's table, derived via immunoSEQ multiplex PCR, lists solely in-frame clones and lacks some. The repertoire holds around 50,000 clones, with roughly 93% as singletons. The specimen was PBMCs. The source of these receptors is a man aged 40-49 years with rheumatoid arthritis. Each CDR3 is given with its conserved first and last residue.

v_call cdr3_aa
TRBV3-1/TRBV3-2 CASSHRGQGDEKLFF
TRBV3-1/TRBV3-2 CASSRHGDQPQHF
TRBV9 CASSVGLGQGYTF
TRBV7-2 CASSSSGQGWETQYF
TRBV12-5 CASGFIQADQPQHF
TRBV5-4 CASTLGRGNEQFF
TRBV7-9 CASSPEGGRGSYEQYF
TRBV5-4 CASSLGTPAPYEQYF
TRBV2 CASTSWDRVGYTF
TRBV6-5 CASSYRDTSYEQYF
TRBV10-3 CAISAGTGSAMNTEAFF
TRBV30 CGRVAANTGELFF
TRBV6-4 CASSALAGGNEQFF
TRBV27 CASSLVASGLRGELFF
TRBV7-9 CASSLAEGIPEAFF
TRBV15 CATSRDLKTGNYGYTF
TRBV7-3 CASSLSSGSGNTIYF
TRBV2 CASSMYEGSTEAFF
TRBV19 CASTHGSFYTEAFF
TRBV5-1 CASSYRNNEQFF
TRBV7-9 CASSLAWGEAFF
TRBV6-5 CASSSRDAQETQYF
TRBV5-1 CASSLSGGGGETQYF
TRBV30 CAWVPGTGGNQPQHF
TRBV4-2 CASSQGASGANTGELFF
TRBV7-2 CASSFNSRGRRTEAFF
TRBV27 CASSRTGTSGTREQYF
TRBV10-2 CASSGTSGGVEEQFF
TRBV30 CAWSVSSGLSGYTF
TRBV5-1 CASSLGLAGAGEQFF
TRBV18 CASSPLSGTGEGNTIYF
TRBV6-5 CASSFRTDNYGYTF
TRBV9 CASSAQGVVNQPQHF
TRBV18 CASSPRTEYNEQFF
TRBV28 CASSLQFTYNEQFF
TRBV7-3 CASRSEFSAEAFF
TRBV14 CASSLLAHEQFF
TRBV6-6 CASSYNLGDQPQHF
TRBV28 CASSLGGEVSPLHF
TRBV29-1 CSSLNPEGYEQYF
TRBV6-5 CASSTPLRGNTEAFF
TRBV24-1 CATRAWAGPNNEQFF
TRBV11-3 CASSLGGDEQFF
TRBV5-1 CASSLVLGRETQYF
TRBV5-1 CASSLAEVRNEQFF
TRBV24-1 CATSEKRGGGYTQYF